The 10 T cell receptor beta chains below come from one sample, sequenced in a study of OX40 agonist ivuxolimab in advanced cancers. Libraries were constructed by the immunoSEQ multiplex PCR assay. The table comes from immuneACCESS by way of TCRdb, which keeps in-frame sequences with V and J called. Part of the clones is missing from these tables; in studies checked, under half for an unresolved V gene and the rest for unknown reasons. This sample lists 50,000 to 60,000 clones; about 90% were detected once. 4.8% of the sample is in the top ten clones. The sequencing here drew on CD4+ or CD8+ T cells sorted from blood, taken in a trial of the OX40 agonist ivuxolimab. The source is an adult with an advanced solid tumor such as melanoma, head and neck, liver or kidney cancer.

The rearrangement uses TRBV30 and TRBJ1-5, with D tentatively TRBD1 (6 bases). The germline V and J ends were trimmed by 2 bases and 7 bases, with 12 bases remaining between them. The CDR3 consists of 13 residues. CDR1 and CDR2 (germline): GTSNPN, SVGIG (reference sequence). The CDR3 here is CAWSKGGVQPQHF. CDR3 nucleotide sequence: TGTGCCTGGAGTAAGGGGGGGGTCCAGCCCCAGCATTTT.

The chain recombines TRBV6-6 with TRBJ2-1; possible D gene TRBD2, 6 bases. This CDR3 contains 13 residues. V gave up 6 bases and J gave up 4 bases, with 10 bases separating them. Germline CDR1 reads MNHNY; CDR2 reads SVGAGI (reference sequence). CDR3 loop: CASSPGTYNEQFF. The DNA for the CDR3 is TGTGCCAGCAGCCCCGGGACTTACAATGAGCAGTTCTTC.

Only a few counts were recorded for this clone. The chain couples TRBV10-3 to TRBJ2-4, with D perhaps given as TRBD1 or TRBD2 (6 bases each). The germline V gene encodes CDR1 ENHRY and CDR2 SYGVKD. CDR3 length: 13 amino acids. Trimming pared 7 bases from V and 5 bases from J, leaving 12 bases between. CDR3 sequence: CAIMGGDENIQYF. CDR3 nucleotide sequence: TGTGCCATCATGGGGGGCGATGAAAACATTCAGTACTTC.

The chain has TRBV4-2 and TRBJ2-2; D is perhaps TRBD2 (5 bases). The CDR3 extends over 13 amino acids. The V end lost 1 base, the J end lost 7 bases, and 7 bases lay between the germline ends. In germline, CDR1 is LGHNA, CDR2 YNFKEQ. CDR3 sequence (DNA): TGTGCCAGCAGCCAAGGCGGGTTCGGGGAGCTGTTTTTT. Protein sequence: CASSQGGFGELFF.

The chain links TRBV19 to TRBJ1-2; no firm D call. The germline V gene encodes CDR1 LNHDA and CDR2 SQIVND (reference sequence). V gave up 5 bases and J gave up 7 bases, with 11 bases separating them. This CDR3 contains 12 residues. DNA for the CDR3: TGTGCCAGTAGTCCTCGGGGTATTGGCTACACCTTC. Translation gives CASSPRGIGYTF.

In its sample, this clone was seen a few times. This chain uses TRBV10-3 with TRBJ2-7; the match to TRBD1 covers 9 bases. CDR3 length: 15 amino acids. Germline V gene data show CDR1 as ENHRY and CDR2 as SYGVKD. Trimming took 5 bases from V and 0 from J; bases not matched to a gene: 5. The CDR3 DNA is TGTGCCATCAGTCAAGGACAGGGGATCTCCTACGAGCAGTACTTC. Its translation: CAISQGQGISYEQYF.

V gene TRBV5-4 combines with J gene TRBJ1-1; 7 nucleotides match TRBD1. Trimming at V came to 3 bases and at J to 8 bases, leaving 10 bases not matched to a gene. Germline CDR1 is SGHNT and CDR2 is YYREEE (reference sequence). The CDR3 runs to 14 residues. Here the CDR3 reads CASSSPTGVGEAFF. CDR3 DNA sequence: TGTGCCAGCAGCTCACCCACAGGGGTAGGAGAAGCTTTCTTT.

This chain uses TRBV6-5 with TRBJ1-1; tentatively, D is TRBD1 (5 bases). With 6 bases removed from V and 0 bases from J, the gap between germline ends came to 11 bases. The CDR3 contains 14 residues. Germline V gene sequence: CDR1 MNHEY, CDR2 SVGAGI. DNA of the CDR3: TGTGCCAGCAGCCGGACACCAATGAACACTGAAGCTTTCTTT. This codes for CASSRTPMNTEAFF.

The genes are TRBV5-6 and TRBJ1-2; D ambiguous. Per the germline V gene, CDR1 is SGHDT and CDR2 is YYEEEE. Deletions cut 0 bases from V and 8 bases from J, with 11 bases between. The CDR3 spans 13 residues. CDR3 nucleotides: TGTGCCAGCAGCTTGGGGGTCGGCGGGGGCTACACCTTC. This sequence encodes CASSLGVGGGYTF. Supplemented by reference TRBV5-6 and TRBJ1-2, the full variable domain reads DAGVTQSPTHLIKTRGQQVTLRCSPKSGHDTVSWYQQALGQGPQFIFQYYEEEERQRGNFPDRFSGHQFPNYSSELNVNALLLGDSALYLCASSLGVGGGYTFGSGTRLTVV.

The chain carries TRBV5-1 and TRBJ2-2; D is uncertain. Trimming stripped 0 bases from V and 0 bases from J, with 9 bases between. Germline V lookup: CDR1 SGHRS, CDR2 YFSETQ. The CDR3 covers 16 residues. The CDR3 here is CASSLGLGTNTGELFF. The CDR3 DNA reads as TGCGCCAGCAGCTTGGGTTTAGGGACGAACACCGGGGAGCTGTTTTTT. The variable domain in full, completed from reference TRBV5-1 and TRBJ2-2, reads KAGVTQTPRYLIKTRGQQVTLSCSPISGHRSVSWYQQTPGQGLQFLFEYFSETQRNKGNFPGRFSGRQFSNSRSEMNVSTLELGDSALYLCASSLGLGTNTGELFFGEGSRLTVL.